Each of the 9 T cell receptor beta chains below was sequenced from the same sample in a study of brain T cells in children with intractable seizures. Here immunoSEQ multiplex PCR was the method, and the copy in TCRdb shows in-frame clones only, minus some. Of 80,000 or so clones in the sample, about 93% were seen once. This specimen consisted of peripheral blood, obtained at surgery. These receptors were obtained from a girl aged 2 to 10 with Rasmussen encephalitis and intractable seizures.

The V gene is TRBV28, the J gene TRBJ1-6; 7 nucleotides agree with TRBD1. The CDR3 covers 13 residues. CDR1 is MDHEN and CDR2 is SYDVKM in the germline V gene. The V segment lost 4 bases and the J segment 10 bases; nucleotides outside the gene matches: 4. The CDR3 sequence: CASSSGTVSPLHF. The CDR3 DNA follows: TGTGCCAGCAGTTCCGGGACAGTCTCACCCCTCCACTTT.

The chain's CDR3 is CASSFQQALNEKLFF. Here the CDR3 DNA reads TGTGCCAGCAGCTTCCAACAGGCGCTGAATGAAAAACTGTTTTTT. This sequence joins TRBV13 and TRBJ1-4, with D possibly TRBD1 on 5 matching bases. Germline loops: CDR1 PRHDT, CDR2 FYEKMQ (reference sequence). The CDR3 contains 15 residues. The germline V and J ends were trimmed by 3 bases and 5 bases, with 13 bases remaining between them.

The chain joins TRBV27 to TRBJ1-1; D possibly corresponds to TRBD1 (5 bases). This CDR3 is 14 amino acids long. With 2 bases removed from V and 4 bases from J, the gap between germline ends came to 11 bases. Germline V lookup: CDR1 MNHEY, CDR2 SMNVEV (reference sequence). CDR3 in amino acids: CASSLNIGGTEAFF. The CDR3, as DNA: TGTGCCAGCAGTTTAAATATCGGGGGCACTGAAGCTTTCTTT.

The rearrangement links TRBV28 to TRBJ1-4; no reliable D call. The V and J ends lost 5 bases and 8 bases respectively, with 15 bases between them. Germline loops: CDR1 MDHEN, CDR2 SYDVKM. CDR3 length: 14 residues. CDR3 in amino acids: CASSRFGLGEKLFF. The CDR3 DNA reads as TGTGCCAGCAGTCGCTTCGGACTCGGGGAAAAACTGTTTTTT.

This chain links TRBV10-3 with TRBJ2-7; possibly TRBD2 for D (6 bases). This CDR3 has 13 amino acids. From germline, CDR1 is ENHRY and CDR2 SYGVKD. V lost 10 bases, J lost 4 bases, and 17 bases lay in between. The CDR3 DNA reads TGTGCCACCAATACCGGAGGGTTATACGAGCAGTACTTC. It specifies CATNTGGLYEQYF.

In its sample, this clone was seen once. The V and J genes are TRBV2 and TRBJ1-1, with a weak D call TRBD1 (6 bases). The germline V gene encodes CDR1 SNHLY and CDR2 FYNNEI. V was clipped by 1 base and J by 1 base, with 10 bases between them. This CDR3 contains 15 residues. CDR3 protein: CASSEDAGANTEAFF. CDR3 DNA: TGTGCCAGCAGTGAAGACGCAGGGGCGAACACTGAAGCTTTCTTT.

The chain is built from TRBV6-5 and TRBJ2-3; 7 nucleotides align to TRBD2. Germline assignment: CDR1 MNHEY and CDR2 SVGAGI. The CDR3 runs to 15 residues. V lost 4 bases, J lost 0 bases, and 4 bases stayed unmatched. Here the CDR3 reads CASSFSSGSTDTQYF. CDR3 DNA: TGTGCCAGCAGTTTCTCTAGCGGCAGCACAGATACGCAGTATTTT.

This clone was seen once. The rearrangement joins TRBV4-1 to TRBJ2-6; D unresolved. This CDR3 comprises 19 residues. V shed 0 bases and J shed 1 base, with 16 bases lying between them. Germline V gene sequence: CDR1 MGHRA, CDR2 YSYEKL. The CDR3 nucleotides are TGCGCCAGCAGCCAAGATCTAGAGGCAGTCAATTCTGGGGCCAACGTCCTGACTTTC. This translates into CASSQDLEAVNSGANVLTF.

The DNA for the CDR3 is TGCGCCAGCAGCCCCTACGGGGACACCGGAAACACCATATATTTT. Translating it yields CASSPYGDTGNTIYF. This sequence joins TRBV5-1 and TRBJ1-3; D possibly corresponds to TRBD1 (6 bases). CDR3 length equals 15 residues. V lost 4 bases and J lost 4, with 15 bases in between. Germline lookup yields CDR1 SGHRS and CDR2 YFSETQ.